This TCR beta chain was profiled in a study of lung T cells in sarcoidosis with Löfgren's syndrome. Note on this clonotype: Its antigen remains unknown.

Overall study results and limits: Versus controls, Löfgren's syndrome patients reportedly showed TRAV12-1 and TRBV2 as most expanded.

Germline CDR1 is KGHSH and CDR2 is LQKENI. The CDR3 sequence is 15 residues long. Trimming took 4 bases from V and 5 from J; bases not matched to a gene: 9. TCRdb reanalysed the reads using MiXCR and keeps one entry per CDR3 protein. The sample records about 20,000 distinct CDR3 sequences, roughly a fifth being singletons. The sample consisted of CD4+ T cells from PBMCs. This chain joins TRBV18 and TRBJ2-3; 7 bases line up with TRBD1. The sequence was obtained from a human donor with sarcoidosis (Löfgren's syndrome or another form), or a control subject (not recorded which). The CDR3 nucleotides are TGTGCCAGCTCACTTCCCGGGACAGCCAAAGATACGCAGTATTTT. It specifies CASSLPGTAKDTQYF.